These 18 T cell receptor beta chains were sequenced from one sample in a study of shared clonotypes between healthy human individuals. The assay was immunoSEQ multiplex PCR, and TCRdb's table has in-frame clones only and misses some. The table shows about 2.4 million clones, with 80% to 95% occurring only once. Sample: naive CD4+ T cells from PBMCs. Subset given: CD45RA+ positively selected. These receptors all come from a man younger than 35 in good health. Some clones in this sample may be carry-over from other donors' samples.

Concerning this clone: A read error may account for a junction end that differs from germline. J is TRBJ1-1 and V is TRBV5-6; the D gene is possibly TRBD1 (5 bases). The CDR3 is 12 residues long. CDR1 is SGHDT and CDR2 is YYEEEE in the germline V gene. Written as DNA, the CDR3 is TGTGCCAGCAGCTTCGGACATACTGGTGGGTTATTT. Amino acids: CASSFGHTGGLF.

This chain links TRBV5-4 with TRBJ2-2, with TRBD1 matching over 9 bases. Germline V gives CDR1 SGHNT, CDR2 YYREEE (reference sequence). V shed 4 bases, J shed 3 bases, and the junction held 4 bases outside the gene matches. This CDR3 region has 15 residues. CDR3 protein: CASSPRQGDTGELFF. The DNA for the CDR3 is TGTGCCAGCAGCCCCAGACAGGGGGACACCGGGGAGCTGTTTTTT.

The chain links TRBV5-1 to TRBJ1-1; D is possibly TRBD1 (6 bases). This CDR3 contains 15 residues. V was trimmed by 3 bases and J by 4 bases, leaving 16 bases between them. The germline V gene encodes CDR1 SGHRS and CDR2 YFSETQ. The CDR3 protein is CASSSRQAESTEAFF. The CDR3 DNA is TGCGCCAGCAGCTCAAGACAGGCCGAGAGCACTGAAGCTTTCTTT.

V is TRBV7-9 and J is TRBJ2-3; D possibly matches TRBD1 or TRBD2 (6 bases each). The CDR3 runs to 14 residues. V was cut by 5 bases and J by 7 bases, with 16 bases left in between. Germline V gives CDR1 SEHNR, CDR2 FQNEAQ (reference sequence). The CDR3 loop is CASSNWGAVNTQYF. CDR3 nucleotide sequence: TGTGCCAGCAGCAACTGGGGGGCCGTGAATACGCAGTATTTT.

The chain carries TRBV28 and TRBJ2-7; TRBD1 or TRBD2 may be the D gene (5 bases each). Germline CDR1 reads MDHEN; CDR2 reads SYDVKM. Deletions cut 7 bases from V and 0 bases from J, with 13 bases between. This CDR3 region has 14 residues. CDR3 sequence reads: CASTWGRGSYEQYF. CDR3 in DNA: TGTGCCAGCACCTGGGGCCGGGGCTCCTACGAGCAGTACTTC.

V gene TRBV10-3 combines with J gene TRBJ2-7; D gene ambiguous. There are 16 residues in the CDR3. CDR1 is ENHRY, CDR2 SYGVKD, per germline. Trimming pared 4 bases from V and 1 base from J, leaving 17 bases between. The DNA of the CDR3 is TGTGCCATCAGTGTCCCCCGATCGGGCGATTCCTACGAGCAGTACTTC. This codes for CAISVPRSGDSYEQYF.

V and J are TRBV7-9 and TRBJ2-3, with 9 positions matching TRBD2. This CDR3 has 16 amino acids. Germline V gene sequence: CDR1 SEHNR, CDR2 FQNEAQ (reference sequence). With 2 bases clipped from V and 3 bases from J, the junction kept 6 bases outside the gene matches. The CDR3 here is CASSLMAAGGTDTQYF. The CDR3 DNA follows: TGTGCCAGCAGCTTAATGGCGGCGGGAGGGACAGATACGCAGTATTTT. The entire variable domain, with the rest obtained from reference TRBV7-9 and TRBJ2-3, is as follows: DTGVSQNPRHKITKRGQNVTFRCDPISEHNRLYWYRQTLGQGPEFLTYFQNEAQLEKSRLLSDRFSAERPKGSFSTLEIQRTEQGDSAMYLCASSLMAAGGTDTQYFGPGTRLTVL.

The V call is TRBV6-1, the J call TRBJ1-5, with TRBD1 matching over 7 bases. The germline V gene encodes CDR1 MNHNS and CDR2 SASEGT. Losses at the gene ends were 6 bases for V and 3 bases for J; bases not matched to a gene: 8. CDR3 length equals 15 residues. CDR3 nucleotides: TGTGCCAGCAGACCGACAGGGCAGATCAATCAGCCCCAGCATTTT. Encoded protein: CASRPTGQINQPQHF.

The chain links TRBV11-2 to TRBJ2-2, with a possible D match to TRBD1 (6 bases). Trimming stripped 6 bases from V and 7 bases from J, with 15 bases between. Germline V gene lookup returns CDR1 SGHAT and CDR2 FQNNGV. This CDR3 contains 14 residues. CDR3 sequence reads: CASSLTGSGGELFF. CDR3 in DNA: TGTGCCAGCAGTCTCACAGGGTCAGGCGGGGAGCTGTTTTTT. The whole variable domain, remainder taken from reference TRBV11-2 and TRBJ2-2, is EAGVAQSPRYKIIEKRQSVAFWCNPISGHATLYWYQQILGQGPKLLIQFQNNGVVDDSQLPKDRFSAERLKGVDSTLKIQPAKLEDSAVYLCASSLTGSGGELFFGEGSRLTVL.

The V gene is TRBV6-5, the J gene TRBJ2-7, with 7 bases identical to TRBD1. The length of the CDR3 is 16 residues. CDR1 MNHEY and CDR2 SVGAGI come from the germline V gene. V was pared by 1 base and J by 0 bases, with 6 bases of the junction left unmatched. CDR3 sequence (DNA): TGTGCCAGCAGTTACTTAAGGGGGCAGGGCTCCTACGAGCAGTACTTC. Protein: CASSYLRGQGSYEQYF.

The chain combines TRBV30 with TRBJ1-1, with D perhaps TRBD1 (6 bases). The CDR3 has 14 residues. Per the germline V gene, CDR1 is GTSNPN and CDR2 is SVGIG (reference sequence). The V and J ends lost 5 bases and 1 base respectively, with 14 bases between them. The CDR3 region is CAWGRDTTNTEAFF. The CDR3 DNA is TGTGCCTGGGGAAGGGACACTACGAACACTGAAGCTTTCTTT.

The chain carries TRBV11-2 and TRBJ2-3, with D unclear. Between the trimmed V and J ends, which lost 0 bases and 7 bases, there was a span of 5 bases. The CDR3 is 12 residues long. Looked up from germline, CDR1 is SGHAT and CDR2 is FQNNGV. The CDR3 loop is CASSLDGHTQYF. CDR3 bases: TGTGCCAGCAGCTTAGATGGGCATACGCAGTATTTT.

This chain links TRBV27 with TRBJ2-3, with unresolved D. The CDR3 sequence is 13 residues long. In germline, CDR1 is MNHEY, CDR2 SMNVEV (reference sequence). Trimming removed 8 bases from V and 2 bases from J, with 11 bases in between. In DNA form, the CDR3 reads TGTGCCAGCCGAGAGACCTACACAGATACGCAGTATTTT. This codes for CASRETYTDTQYF.

The genes are TRBV5-6 and TRBJ2-3; no definite D call. V was pared by 4 bases and J by 4 bases, with 13 bases between. This CDR3 has 14 residues. Germline values: CDR1 SGHDT, CDR2 YYEEEE. CDR3 in amino acids: CASSPGPAADTQYF. For the CDR3, the DNA is TGTGCCAGCAGCCCCGGACCGGCGGCAGATACGCAGTATTTT.

V and J are TRBV18 and TRBJ2-5, with 11 nucleotides matching TRBD1. The trim removed 0 bases at V and 5 bases at J, leaving 8 bases unmatched. The germline gives CDR1 KGHSH, CDR2 LQKENI. CDR3 length: 17 residues. CDR3 amino acids: CASSPPNRTGGRETQYF. In nucleotides, the CDR3 is TGTGCCAGCTCACCACCGAATCGGACAGGGGGCAGGGAGACCCAGTACTTC.

The chain joins TRBV6-5 to TRBJ2-7; 8 bases fit TRBD2. V dropped 6 bases and J dropped 3; count of bases not matched to a gene: 7. Looked up from germline, CDR1 is MNHEY and CDR2 is SVGAGI. CDR3 size: 14 residues. The CDR3 DNA reads TGTGCCAGCAGGTATAGCGGGACCGACTACGAGCAGTACTTC. Its protein is CASRYSGTDYEQYF.

The genes are TRBV27 and TRBJ2-3; D remains unclear. The CDR3 spans 13 residues. V shed 5 bases and J shed 0 bases, with 6 bases lying between them. Germline V lookup: CDR1 MNHEY, CDR2 SMNVEV (reference sequence). In DNA, the CDR3 is TGTGCCAGCAGTATCACTAGCACAGATACGCAGTATTTT. Translated: CASSITSTDTQYF.

The gene calls are TRBV15 and TRBJ2-4; a possible D gene is TRBD1 (5 bases). V lost 1 base and J lost 0, with 28 bases in between. CDR1 and CDR2 (germline): LNHNV, YYDKDF (reference sequence). The CDR3 contains 22 residues. CDR3 sequence: CATSRVRNRTREMGLAKNIQYF. As DNA, the CDR3 is TGTGCCACCAGCAGAGTGCGCAATAGAACACGTGAAATGGGGCTAGCCAAAAACATTCAGTACTTC. The whole variable domain, filled in from reference TRBV15 and TRBJ2-4, reads DAMVIQNPRYQVTQFGKPVTLSCSQTLNHNVMYWYQQKSSQAPKLLFHYYDKDFNNEADTPDNFQSRRPNTSFCFLDIRSPGLGDTAMYLCATSRVRNRTREMGLAKNIQYFGAGTRLSVL.